Described below is a single TCR beta chain sequence and its context. Its specificity is unknown. Ranging in age from about 6 to 95, the donors were healthy Caucasian individuals from Russia. The sample belongs to a study of blood T cells in healthy people across ages. Study-wide background: With template switching, about one barcoded beta molecule was captured per two T cells.

General study results and limits: Long-lived and aged donors differed, with more naive CD4+ cells and higher diversity in the long-lived.

The second PCR ran about 6 to 12 cycles with a sample-barcoded 5' primer and J-beta primers. The template-switch adaptor, which had 12 random nucleotides, put a tag on each cDNA molecule. TCRdb used MiXCR to reprocess the 5' RACE reads, holding one entry per CDR3 protein. Counted here are about 400,000 distinct CDR3 sequences, about half occurring once; the ten biggest clones make up around 49%. Sequenced sample: blood. This TCR was recovered from a man in his 60s in good health.

CDR3 bases: TGCAGTGCTAGCCCCCCGGGGAGGGGGGGAGAGAAGACCCAGTACTTC. This gives the protein CSASPPGRGGEKTQYF. The chain employs TRBV20-1 and TRBJ2-4; TRBD2 is a possible D gene (7 bases). The last part of the DNA fits TRBJ2-5 better; the J call may be wrong. Per the germline V gene, CDR1 is DFQATT and CDR2 is SNEGSKA (reference sequence). There are 16 residues in the CDR3.